Following are 4 T cell receptor beta chains from one sample sequenced in a study of cytomegalovirus exposure and HLA in healthy donors. Primers for the PCR totalled 60 Vbeta and 13 Jbeta. Sequencing used immunoSEQ multiplex PCR; TCRdb keeps in-frame clones, though not all of them. The sample contains some 150,000 clones, roughly 85% of which appear only once. Sequences were obtained from PBMCs. Every receptor here comes from a man aged 40-49 years in good health and CMV-seronegative.

The chain combines TRBV19 with TRBJ1-2, with D possibly being TRBD1 (5 bases). There are 15 residues in the CDR3. Per germline, CDR1 LNHDA and CDR2 SQIVND (reference sequence). The V and J ends lost 3 bases and 5 bases respectively, with 16 bases between them. The CDR3 here is CASSMGQKNTYGYTF. The DNA of the CDR3 is TGTGCCAGTAGTATGGGGCAGAAGAATACTTATGGCTACACCTTC. The full variable domain, rest sourced from reference TRBV19 and TRBJ1-2, is DGGITQSPKYLFRKEGQNVTLSCEQNLNHDAMYWYRQDPGQGLRLIYYSQIVNDFQKGDIAEGYSVSREKKESFPLTVTSAQKNPTAFYLCASSMGQKNTYGYTFGSGTRLTVV.

V and J are TRBV7-6 and TRBJ1-3; D gene uncertain. The CDR3 has 16 amino acids. V lost 0 bases, J lost 0 bases, and 9 bases lay in between. From germline, CDR1 is SGHVS and CDR2 FNYEAQ. CDR3 protein: CASSLAVSDSGNTIYF. The DNA for the CDR3 is TGTGCCAGCAGCTTAGCGGTGTCAGACTCTGGAAACACCATATATTTT.

This chain uses TRBV10-3 with TRBJ2-7, with 10 bases fitting TRBD1. There are 15 residues in the CDR3. The V gene end was trimmed by 0 bases and the J gene end by 6 bases; junction bases not matched to a gene: 5. Germline loops: CDR1 ENHRY, CDR2 SYGVKD. This chain's CDR3 is CAISESETGGLEQYF. The CDR3 nucleotides are TGTGCCATCAGTGAGTCTGAGACAGGGGGCCTCGAGCAGTACTTC.

The chain has TRBV7-6 and TRBJ2-7; no definite D call. Trimming took off 5 bases at V and 6 bases at J, with 8 bases between the two ends. The length of the CDR3 is 11 residues. Germline CDR1 SGHVS, CDR2 FNYEAQ. As DNA, the CDR3 is TGTGCCAGCAGCATCAATAGCGAGCAGTACTTC. Its protein is CASSINSEQYF.